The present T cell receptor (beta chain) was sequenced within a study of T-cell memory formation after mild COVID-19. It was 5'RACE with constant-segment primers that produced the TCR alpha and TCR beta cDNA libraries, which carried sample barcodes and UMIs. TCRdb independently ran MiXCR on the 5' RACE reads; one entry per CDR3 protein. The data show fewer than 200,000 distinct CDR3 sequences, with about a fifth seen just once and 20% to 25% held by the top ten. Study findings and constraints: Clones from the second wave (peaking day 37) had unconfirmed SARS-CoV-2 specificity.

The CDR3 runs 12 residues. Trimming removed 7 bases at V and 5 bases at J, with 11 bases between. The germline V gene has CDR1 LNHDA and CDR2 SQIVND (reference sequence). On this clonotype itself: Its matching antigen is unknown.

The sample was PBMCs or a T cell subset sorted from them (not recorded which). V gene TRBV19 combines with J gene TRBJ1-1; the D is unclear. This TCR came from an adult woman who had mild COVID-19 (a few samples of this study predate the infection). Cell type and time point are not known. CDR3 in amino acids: CASIGIGTEAFF. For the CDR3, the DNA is TGTGCCAGTATCGGAATAGGGACTGAAGCTTTCTTT.